This TCR beta chain was captured in a study of blood T cell repertoires in COVID-19. Unmatched junction bases numbered 1, after V lost 3 bases and J lost 3 bases. Germline V CDR1 and CDR2: ENHRY, SYGVKD. The CDR3 covers 13 residues. The data were produced by immunoSEQ multiplex PCR, yet TCRdb's version contains in-frame clones alone and is incomplete. The data hold about 88,000 clones, with around 90% observed a single time. The chain joins TRBV10-3 to TRBJ2-7, with 8 positions matching TRBD1. Sequencing used peripheral blood. The clonotype comes from a male donor with acute or convalescent COVID-19. This chain's CDR3 is CAISDRGLYEQYF. The CDR3 coding sequence is TGTGCCATCAGTGACAGGGGGCTCTACGAGCAGTACTTC.